The clone carrying this TCR beta chain was seen just once. The antigen is not known. This sample was included in a study of OX40 agonist ivuxolimab in advanced cancers. Sequenced by immunoSEQ multiplex PCR; TCRdb stores in-frame clones only, minus some. The table includes some 15,000 clones, roughly 84% detected once. Study results and caveats: Researchers report that CD8+ T cells had, on average, more expanded clones than CD4+.

Enrollment shut out patients with autoimmune disease history or systemic immunosuppression. The V gene lost 3 bases and the J gene lost 2 bases, with 18 bases spanning the gap. Germline CDR1 reads LGHNA; CDR2 reads YSLEER. CDR3 length: 17 amino acids. The sequence came from an adult with an advanced solid tumor such as melanoma, head and neck, liver or kidney cancer. V gene TRBV4-3 combines with J gene TRBJ2-3; no reliable D call. The source was CD4+ or CD8+ T cells sorted from blood, collected in a trial of the OX40 agonist ivuxolimab. The CDR3 reads CASSQGVREPPTDTQYF. In nucleotides, the CDR3 is TGCGCCAGCAGCCAGGGCGTTAGGGAACCCCCCACAGATACGCAGTATTTT.